Reported below is one T cell receptor (beta chain). cDNA prepared by RNA extraction and subsequent reverse transcription served as the template for sequencing. Using immunoSEQ multiplex PCR, the repertoire was profiled, and TCRdb retains in-frame clones only, with some absent. The sample holds about 180,000 clones, around 71% seen once. The data are from a study of CD8+ T cells in alopecia areata. There are 13 residues in the CDR3. Trimming stripped 2 bases from V and 4 bases from J, with 12 bases between. The V gene's germline CDR1 is GTSNPN and CDR2 SVGIG (reference sequence). The sequences come from CD8+ T cells sorted from blood, collected at week 0. This receptor was obtained from a human donor with alopecia areata. The rearrangement joins TRBV30 to TRBJ2-7; a possible D gene is TRBD2 (6 bases). In DNA, the CDR3 is TGTGCCTGGAGTCCCGGGACTCAGTACGAGCAGTACTTC. It encodes CAWSPGTQYEQYF.